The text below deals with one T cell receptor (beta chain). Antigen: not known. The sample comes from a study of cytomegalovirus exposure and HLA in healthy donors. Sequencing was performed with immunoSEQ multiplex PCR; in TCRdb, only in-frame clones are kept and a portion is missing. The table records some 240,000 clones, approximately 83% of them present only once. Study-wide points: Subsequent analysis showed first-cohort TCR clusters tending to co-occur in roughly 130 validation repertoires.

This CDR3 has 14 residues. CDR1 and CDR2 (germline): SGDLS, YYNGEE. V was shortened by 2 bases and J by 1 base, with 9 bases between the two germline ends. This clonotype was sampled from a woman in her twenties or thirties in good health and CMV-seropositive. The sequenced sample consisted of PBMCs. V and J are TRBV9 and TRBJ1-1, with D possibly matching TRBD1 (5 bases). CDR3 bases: TGTGCCAGCAGCGTGACGGGGGGGAACACTGAAGCTTTCTTT. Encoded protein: CASSVTGGNTEAFF.